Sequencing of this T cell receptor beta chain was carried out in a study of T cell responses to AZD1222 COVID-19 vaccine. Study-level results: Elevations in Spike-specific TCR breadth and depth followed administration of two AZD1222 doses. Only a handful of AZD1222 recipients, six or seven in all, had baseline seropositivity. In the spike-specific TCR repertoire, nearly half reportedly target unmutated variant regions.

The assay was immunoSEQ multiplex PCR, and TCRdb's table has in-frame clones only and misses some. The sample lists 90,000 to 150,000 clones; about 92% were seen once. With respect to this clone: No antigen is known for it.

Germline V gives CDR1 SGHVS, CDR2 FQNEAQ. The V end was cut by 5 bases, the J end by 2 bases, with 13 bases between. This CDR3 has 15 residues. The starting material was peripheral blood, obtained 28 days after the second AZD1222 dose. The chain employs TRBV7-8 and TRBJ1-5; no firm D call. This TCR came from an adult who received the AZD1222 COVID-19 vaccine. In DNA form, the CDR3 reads TGTGCCAGCAGCGAGGGATTACGGGGCAATCAGCCCCAGCATTTT. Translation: CASSEGLRGNQPQHF.